This T cell receptor (beta chain) emerged from a study of T cells in Graves' hyperthyroidism and ophthalmopathy. RNA transcripts yielded amplified TCR beta CDR3 regions. The HTBI set primed first-round TCR CDR3 RT-PCR. TCRdb independently ran MiXCR on the multiplex PCR reads; one entry per CDR3 protein. The sample carries about 290,000 distinct CDR3 sequences, roughly 15% recorded once. For Graves' hyperthyroidism to be stable, ophthalmopathy could not progress within 18 months. Hyperthyroidism was newly diagnosed in patients aged 18 to 65 (duration under 2 months). Patients with uncontrolled infections, other autoimmune diseases, pregnancy or lactation were excluded. This CDR3 comprises 14 residues. CDR1 is DFQATT, CDR2 SNEGSKA, per germline (reference sequence). Trimming left V 3 bases short and J 6 bases short, with 16 bases between. This clonotype was seen repeatedly, ten times or more. Its antigen is still unknown.

Study-wide results and caveats: Ophthalmopathy got predicted by the model a median roughly 6.4 months before its onset.

Sequences were obtained from blood. The V call is TRBV20-1, the J call TRBJ2-3; no reliable D call. The origin of this receptor is a woman aged 35 to 49 with Graves' hyperthyroidism. The CDR3 sequence: CSARSPLSADTQYF. As DNA, the CDR3 is TGCAGTGCTAGGTCCCCACTCTCGGCGGATACGCAGTATTTT.